One and the same sample provided the 23 T cell receptor beta chains below, sequenced in a study of T-cell memory formation after mild COVID-19. TCRdb independently ran MiXCR on the 5' RACE reads; one entry per CDR3 protein. This sample has roughly 550,000 distinct CDR3 sequences, with roughly 20% found just once. Sequencing input: PBMCs or a T cell subset sorted from them (not recorded which). These receptors were taken from an adult woman who had mild COVID-19 (a few samples of this study predate the infection). Cell type and time point are not known.

This clonotype was seen only a few times. This rearrangement joins TRBV29-1 to TRBJ2-1; 12 positions match TRBD2. The length of the CDR3 is 12 residues. Germline CDR1 is SQVTM and CDR2 is ANQGSEA. Germline trimming cut 2 bases from V and 10 bases from J; bases unmatched to any gene: 0. The CDR3 sequence: CSVELAGGEQFF. Here the CDR3 DNA reads TGCAGCGTTGAACTAGCGGGAGGGGAGCAGTTCTTC.

The J gene is TRBJ2-2, the V gene TRBV3-1; D might be TRBD1 or TRBD2, each matching 5 bases. V lost 0 bases to trimming and J lost 1 base, with 9 bases between them. This CDR3 is 16 amino acids long. The germline gives CDR1 LGHDT, CDR2 YNNKEL (reference sequence). The CDR3 protein is CASSQDRGQNTGELFF. CDR3 nucleotide sequence: TGTGCCAGCAGCCAAGATCGGGGCCAGAACACCGGGGAGCTGTTTTTT. Supplemented by reference TRBV3-1 and TRBJ2-2, the full variable domain reads DTAVSQTPKYLVTQMGNDKSIKCEQNLGHDTMYWYKQDSKKFLKIMFSYNNKELIINETVPNRFSPKSPDKAHLNLHINSLELGDSAVYFCASSQDRGQNTGELFFGEGSRLTVL.

The rearrangement uses TRBV29-1 and TRBJ2-7; the D gene could be TRBD1 or TRBD2 (5 bases each). With 3 bases removed from V and 8 bases from J, the gap between germline ends came to 11 bases. This CDR3 has 11 amino acids. Germline V CDR1 and CDR2: SQVTM, ANQGSEA. The CDR3 bases are TGCAGCGTTGACAAAACGGGACAGCAGTACTTC. Translated: CSVDKTGQQYF.

The J gene is TRBJ1-1, the V gene TRBV7-9, with D perhaps matching TRBD1 (6 bases). Trimming cost V 4 bases and J 10 bases, with 22 bases left between them. This CDR3 has 15 amino acids. Germline-derived CDR1 and CDR2 are SEHNR and FQNEAQ (reference sequence). CDR3 bases: TGTGCCAGCAGCTCCTTCGAGACAGGATCTTTTAGAGCTTTCTTT. Translation gives CASSSFETGSFRAFF.

This clonotype was observed a handful of times. The CDR3 DNA reads TGTGCCAGCAGCCACGCCGGACAGGGTGGAGGCTACGAGCAGTACTTC. The encoded protein is CASSHAGQGGGYEQYF. The rearrangement joins TRBV6-2 or TRBV6-3 to TRBJ2-7; 8 positions agree with TRBD1. This CDR3 comprises 16 residues. Germline V lookup: CDR1 MNHEY, CDR2 SVGEGT. The V gene end was trimmed by 6 bases and the J gene end by 3 bases; junction bases not matched to a gene: 13.

The chain employs TRBV9 and TRBJ2-3; D ambiguous. Between the trimmed V and J ends, which lost 4 bases and 4 bases, there was a span of 13 bases. This CDR3 contains 14 residues. CDR1 SGDLS and CDR2 YYNGEE come from the germline V gene. CDR3 amino acids: CASSTDPSSDTQYF. CDR3 bases: TGTGCCAGCAGCACGGACCCCAGCTCAGATACGCAGTATTTT. Drawing the rest from reference TRBV9 and TRBJ2-3, the complete variable domain is DSGVTQTPKHLITATGQRVTLRCSPRSGDLSVYWYQQSLDQGLQFLIQYYNGEERAKGNILERFSAQQFPDLHSELNLSSLELGDSALYFCASSTDPSSDTQYFGPGTRLTVL.

This clonotype was recorded many times. The chain couples TRBV24-1 to TRBJ2-7; TRBD1 matches at 7 bases. Germline values: CDR1 KGHDR, CDR2 SFDVKD. The V and J ends lost 4 bases and 6 bases, in that order; junction bases with no gene match: 11. The CDR3 has 15 residues. The CDR3 reads CATSDPSTGNREQYF. For the CDR3, the DNA is TGTGCCACCAGTGACCCTTCGACAGGGAACCGCGAGCAGTACTTC.

This clonotype was observed a few times. The chain has TRBV12-3 or TRBV12-4 and TRBJ2-2, with D perhaps matching TRBD1 (7 bases). This CDR3 is built from 15 residues. V shed 2 bases and J shed 7 bases, with 14 bases lying between them. For the CDR3, the DNA is TGTGCCAGCAGTTTACAGGGGGGTATGGACGGGGAGCTGTTTTTT. This codes for CASSLQGGMDGELFF.

The chain joins TRBV9 to TRBJ2-1; 11 positions agree with TRBD2. The V gene end was trimmed by 0 bases and the J gene end by 8 bases; junction bases not matched to a gene: 4. Germline CDR1 reads SGDLS; CDR2 reads YYNGEE. The CDR3 consists of 15 residues. CDR3 residues: CASSVASGGFDEQFF. As DNA, the CDR3 is TGTGCCAGCAGCGTAGCTAGCGGGGGGTTCGATGAGCAGTTCTTC.

Only a few counts were recorded for this clonotype. The chain combines TRBV12-3 or TRBV12-4 with TRBJ2-5; 11 nucleotides align to TRBD2. The CDR3 is 18 amino acids. Unmatched junction bases numbered 14, after V lost 7 bases and J lost 1 base. The CDR3 spells CASTQTGTSGESQETQYF. The CDR3 bases are TGTGCCAGCACCCAAACCGGGACTAGCGGAGAAAGCCAAGAGACCCAGTACTTC.

This clonotype turned up a few times. The V and J genes are TRBV6-2 or TRBV6-3 and TRBJ1-1, with D uncertain. CDR1 is MNHEY and CDR2 is SVGEGT in the germline V gene. V was shortened by 6 bases and J by 5 bases, with 16 bases between the two germline ends. This CDR3 has 14 residues. The CDR3 nucleotides read TGTGCCAGCAGCAGAGTAAGCTCCCGGACTGAAGCTTTCTTT. The encoded protein is CASSRVSSRTEAFF.

This clonotype was seen repeatedly, ten times or more. The V and J genes are TRBV24-1 and TRBJ2-1; unclear D gene. Deletions cut 5 bases from V and 7 bases from J, with 5 bases between. The CDR3 consists of 11 residues. Germline V CDR1 and CDR2: KGHDR, SFDVKD. CDR3 sequence (DNA): TGTGCCACCAGTGGCGGAAATGAGCAGTTCTTC. It is translated as CATSGGNEQFF.

The V gene is TRBV5-6, the J gene TRBJ2-7; the match to TRBD1 covers 8 bases. There are 16 residues in the CDR3. Germline CDR1 is SGHDT and CDR2 is YYEEEE. J was trimmed by 6 bases and V by 1 base; bases with no gene match: 12. The CDR3 spells CASSLNGGQGTFEQYF. The CDR3 region has the DNA TGTGCCAGCAGCTTGAATGGCGGACAGGGAACTTTCGAGCAGTACTTC.

This clonotype was counted between two and nine times. J is TRBJ2-7 and V is TRBV20-1, with 10 bases fitting TRBD1. The CDR3 totals 15 residues. Per the germline V gene, CDR1 is DFQATT and CDR2 is SNEGSKA (reference sequence). The ends lost 5 bases at V and 1 base at J; junction bases unmatched: 8. DNA of the CDR3: TGCAGTGCTGGGCCGGGACAGGGGTTGTCCTACGAGCAGTACTTC. It translates to CSAGPGQGLSYEQYF.

The chain uses TRBV5-4 and TRBJ1-5; 9 bases line up with TRBD1. CDR1 is SGHNT and CDR2 is YYREEE in the germline V gene (reference sequence). The V and J ends lost 7 bases and 5 bases, in that order; junction bases with no gene match: 4. This CDR3 is built from 13 residues. In nucleotides, the CDR3 is TGTGCCAGCTCGACAGGGGGTGATCAGCCCCAGCATTTT. Translating gives CASSTGGDQPQHF.

V is TRBV9 and J is TRBJ2-7; 10 positions agree with TRBD2. Trimming removed 2 bases from V and 4 bases from J; junction bases left unmatched: 9. The CDR3 length is 16 residues. CDR1 and CDR2 (germline): SGDLS, YYNGEE. CDR3 bases: TGTGCCAGCAGCGTTGGGGGTCTAGCGGGGGCATACGAGCAGTACTTC. This translates into CASSVGGLAGAYEQYF. The whole variable domain, filled in from reference TRBV9 and TRBJ2-7, reads DSGVTQTPKHLITATGQRVTLRCSPRSGDLSVYWYQQSLDQGLQFLIQYYNGEERAKGNILERFSAQQFPDLHSELNLSSLELGDSALYFCASSVGGLAGAYEQYFGPGTRLTVT.

The rearrangement links TRBV10-3 to TRBJ2-3; maybe TRBD2 (6 bases). Trimming shortened V by 2 bases and J by 4 bases, and 25 bases separated the two germline ends. Germline lookup yields CDR1 ENHRY and CDR2 SYGVKD. This CDR3 region has 19 residues. CDR3 sequence (DNA): TGTGCCATCAGTGAGAGGCGGCGGGGTGGACGACCACGATCAGATACGCAGTATTTT. Its translation: CAISERRRGGRPRSDTQYF.

There are a few counts of this clonotype. This chain connects TRBV7-8 to TRBJ1-1, with D maybe TRBD1 (6 bases). CDR3 length equals 14 residues. CDR1 and CDR2 from the germline V gene are SGHVS and FQNEAQ. The V end was cut by 7 bases, the J end by 5 bases, with 17 bases between. The CDR3 sequence: CASNGDRGKTEAFF. The CDR3 bases are TGTGCCAGCAATGGGGATAGGGGGAAGACTGAAGCTTTCTTT.

The genes are TRBV29-1 and TRBJ2-3, with D possibly being TRBD2 (5 bases). This CDR3 has 12 amino acids. Germline loops: CDR1 SQVTM, CDR2 ANQGSEA. Trimming took 4 bases from V and 3 from J, leaving 8 bases between them. CDR3 protein: CSVGSGTDTQYF. The CDR3 DNA follows: TGCAGCGTTGGATCGGGGACAGATACGCAGTATTTT.

The chain recombines TRBV7-8 with TRBJ2-7; D may match TRBD1 or TRBD2 (5 bases each). V lost 2 bases and J lost 2, with 19 bases in between. Looked up from germline, CDR1 is SGHVS and CDR2 is FQNEAQ. CDR3 size: 17 residues. The CDR3 region is CASSLSLKTRGAYEQYF. For the CDR3, the DNA is TGTGCCAGCAGCTTAAGTCTGAAAACGAGAGGGGCCTACGAGCAGTACTTC.

The table lists this clonotype with a few counts. This chain joins TRBV12-3 or TRBV12-4 and TRBJ2-7; D is ambiguous. CDR3 length equals 15 residues. The V and J ends lost 3 bases and 0 bases respectively, with 12 bases between them. CDR3 nucleotides: TGTGCCAGCAGTTTTCTCGGCCGTAGCTCCTACGAGCAGTACTTC. Its translation: CASSFLGRSSYEQYF.

CDR3 bases: TGTGCCAGCAGCCGCCCCGGGACAGGGAATTCACCCCTCCACTTT. This codes for CASSRPGTGNSPLHF. The V and J genes are TRBV27 and TRBJ1-6; 9 bases fit TRBD1. The V and J ends lost 6 bases and 7 bases, in that order; junction bases with no gene match: 7. Germline-derived CDR1 and CDR2 are MNHEY and SMNVEV (reference sequence). The CDR3 contains 15 residues.

This clonotype was seen only a few times. The V and J genes are TRBV24-1 and TRBJ1-1; D ambiguous. The CDR3 contains 15 residues. V lost 7 bases, J lost 1 base, and 15 bases lay in between. Germline V gives CDR1 KGHDR, CDR2 SFDVKD. DNA for the CDR3: TGTGCCACCAGGACCGCGGGAGGGAAGAACACTGAAGCTTTCTTT. It is translated as CATRTAGGKNTEAFF.